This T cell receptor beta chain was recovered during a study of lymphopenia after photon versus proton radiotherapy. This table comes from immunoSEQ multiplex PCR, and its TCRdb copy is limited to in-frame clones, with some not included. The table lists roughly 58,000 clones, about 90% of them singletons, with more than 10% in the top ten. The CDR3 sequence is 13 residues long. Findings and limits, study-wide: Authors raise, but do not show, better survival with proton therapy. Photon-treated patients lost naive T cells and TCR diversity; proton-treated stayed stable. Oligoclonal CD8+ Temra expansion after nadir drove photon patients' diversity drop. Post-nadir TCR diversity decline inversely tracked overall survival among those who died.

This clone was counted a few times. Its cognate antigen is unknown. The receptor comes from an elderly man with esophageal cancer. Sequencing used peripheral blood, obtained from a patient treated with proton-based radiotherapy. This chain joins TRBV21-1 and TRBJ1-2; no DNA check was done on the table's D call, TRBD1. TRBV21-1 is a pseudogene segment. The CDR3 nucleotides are TGTGCCAGCACCCCTGGGACAGGTGCTGGCTACACCTTC. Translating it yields CASTPGTGAGYTF.